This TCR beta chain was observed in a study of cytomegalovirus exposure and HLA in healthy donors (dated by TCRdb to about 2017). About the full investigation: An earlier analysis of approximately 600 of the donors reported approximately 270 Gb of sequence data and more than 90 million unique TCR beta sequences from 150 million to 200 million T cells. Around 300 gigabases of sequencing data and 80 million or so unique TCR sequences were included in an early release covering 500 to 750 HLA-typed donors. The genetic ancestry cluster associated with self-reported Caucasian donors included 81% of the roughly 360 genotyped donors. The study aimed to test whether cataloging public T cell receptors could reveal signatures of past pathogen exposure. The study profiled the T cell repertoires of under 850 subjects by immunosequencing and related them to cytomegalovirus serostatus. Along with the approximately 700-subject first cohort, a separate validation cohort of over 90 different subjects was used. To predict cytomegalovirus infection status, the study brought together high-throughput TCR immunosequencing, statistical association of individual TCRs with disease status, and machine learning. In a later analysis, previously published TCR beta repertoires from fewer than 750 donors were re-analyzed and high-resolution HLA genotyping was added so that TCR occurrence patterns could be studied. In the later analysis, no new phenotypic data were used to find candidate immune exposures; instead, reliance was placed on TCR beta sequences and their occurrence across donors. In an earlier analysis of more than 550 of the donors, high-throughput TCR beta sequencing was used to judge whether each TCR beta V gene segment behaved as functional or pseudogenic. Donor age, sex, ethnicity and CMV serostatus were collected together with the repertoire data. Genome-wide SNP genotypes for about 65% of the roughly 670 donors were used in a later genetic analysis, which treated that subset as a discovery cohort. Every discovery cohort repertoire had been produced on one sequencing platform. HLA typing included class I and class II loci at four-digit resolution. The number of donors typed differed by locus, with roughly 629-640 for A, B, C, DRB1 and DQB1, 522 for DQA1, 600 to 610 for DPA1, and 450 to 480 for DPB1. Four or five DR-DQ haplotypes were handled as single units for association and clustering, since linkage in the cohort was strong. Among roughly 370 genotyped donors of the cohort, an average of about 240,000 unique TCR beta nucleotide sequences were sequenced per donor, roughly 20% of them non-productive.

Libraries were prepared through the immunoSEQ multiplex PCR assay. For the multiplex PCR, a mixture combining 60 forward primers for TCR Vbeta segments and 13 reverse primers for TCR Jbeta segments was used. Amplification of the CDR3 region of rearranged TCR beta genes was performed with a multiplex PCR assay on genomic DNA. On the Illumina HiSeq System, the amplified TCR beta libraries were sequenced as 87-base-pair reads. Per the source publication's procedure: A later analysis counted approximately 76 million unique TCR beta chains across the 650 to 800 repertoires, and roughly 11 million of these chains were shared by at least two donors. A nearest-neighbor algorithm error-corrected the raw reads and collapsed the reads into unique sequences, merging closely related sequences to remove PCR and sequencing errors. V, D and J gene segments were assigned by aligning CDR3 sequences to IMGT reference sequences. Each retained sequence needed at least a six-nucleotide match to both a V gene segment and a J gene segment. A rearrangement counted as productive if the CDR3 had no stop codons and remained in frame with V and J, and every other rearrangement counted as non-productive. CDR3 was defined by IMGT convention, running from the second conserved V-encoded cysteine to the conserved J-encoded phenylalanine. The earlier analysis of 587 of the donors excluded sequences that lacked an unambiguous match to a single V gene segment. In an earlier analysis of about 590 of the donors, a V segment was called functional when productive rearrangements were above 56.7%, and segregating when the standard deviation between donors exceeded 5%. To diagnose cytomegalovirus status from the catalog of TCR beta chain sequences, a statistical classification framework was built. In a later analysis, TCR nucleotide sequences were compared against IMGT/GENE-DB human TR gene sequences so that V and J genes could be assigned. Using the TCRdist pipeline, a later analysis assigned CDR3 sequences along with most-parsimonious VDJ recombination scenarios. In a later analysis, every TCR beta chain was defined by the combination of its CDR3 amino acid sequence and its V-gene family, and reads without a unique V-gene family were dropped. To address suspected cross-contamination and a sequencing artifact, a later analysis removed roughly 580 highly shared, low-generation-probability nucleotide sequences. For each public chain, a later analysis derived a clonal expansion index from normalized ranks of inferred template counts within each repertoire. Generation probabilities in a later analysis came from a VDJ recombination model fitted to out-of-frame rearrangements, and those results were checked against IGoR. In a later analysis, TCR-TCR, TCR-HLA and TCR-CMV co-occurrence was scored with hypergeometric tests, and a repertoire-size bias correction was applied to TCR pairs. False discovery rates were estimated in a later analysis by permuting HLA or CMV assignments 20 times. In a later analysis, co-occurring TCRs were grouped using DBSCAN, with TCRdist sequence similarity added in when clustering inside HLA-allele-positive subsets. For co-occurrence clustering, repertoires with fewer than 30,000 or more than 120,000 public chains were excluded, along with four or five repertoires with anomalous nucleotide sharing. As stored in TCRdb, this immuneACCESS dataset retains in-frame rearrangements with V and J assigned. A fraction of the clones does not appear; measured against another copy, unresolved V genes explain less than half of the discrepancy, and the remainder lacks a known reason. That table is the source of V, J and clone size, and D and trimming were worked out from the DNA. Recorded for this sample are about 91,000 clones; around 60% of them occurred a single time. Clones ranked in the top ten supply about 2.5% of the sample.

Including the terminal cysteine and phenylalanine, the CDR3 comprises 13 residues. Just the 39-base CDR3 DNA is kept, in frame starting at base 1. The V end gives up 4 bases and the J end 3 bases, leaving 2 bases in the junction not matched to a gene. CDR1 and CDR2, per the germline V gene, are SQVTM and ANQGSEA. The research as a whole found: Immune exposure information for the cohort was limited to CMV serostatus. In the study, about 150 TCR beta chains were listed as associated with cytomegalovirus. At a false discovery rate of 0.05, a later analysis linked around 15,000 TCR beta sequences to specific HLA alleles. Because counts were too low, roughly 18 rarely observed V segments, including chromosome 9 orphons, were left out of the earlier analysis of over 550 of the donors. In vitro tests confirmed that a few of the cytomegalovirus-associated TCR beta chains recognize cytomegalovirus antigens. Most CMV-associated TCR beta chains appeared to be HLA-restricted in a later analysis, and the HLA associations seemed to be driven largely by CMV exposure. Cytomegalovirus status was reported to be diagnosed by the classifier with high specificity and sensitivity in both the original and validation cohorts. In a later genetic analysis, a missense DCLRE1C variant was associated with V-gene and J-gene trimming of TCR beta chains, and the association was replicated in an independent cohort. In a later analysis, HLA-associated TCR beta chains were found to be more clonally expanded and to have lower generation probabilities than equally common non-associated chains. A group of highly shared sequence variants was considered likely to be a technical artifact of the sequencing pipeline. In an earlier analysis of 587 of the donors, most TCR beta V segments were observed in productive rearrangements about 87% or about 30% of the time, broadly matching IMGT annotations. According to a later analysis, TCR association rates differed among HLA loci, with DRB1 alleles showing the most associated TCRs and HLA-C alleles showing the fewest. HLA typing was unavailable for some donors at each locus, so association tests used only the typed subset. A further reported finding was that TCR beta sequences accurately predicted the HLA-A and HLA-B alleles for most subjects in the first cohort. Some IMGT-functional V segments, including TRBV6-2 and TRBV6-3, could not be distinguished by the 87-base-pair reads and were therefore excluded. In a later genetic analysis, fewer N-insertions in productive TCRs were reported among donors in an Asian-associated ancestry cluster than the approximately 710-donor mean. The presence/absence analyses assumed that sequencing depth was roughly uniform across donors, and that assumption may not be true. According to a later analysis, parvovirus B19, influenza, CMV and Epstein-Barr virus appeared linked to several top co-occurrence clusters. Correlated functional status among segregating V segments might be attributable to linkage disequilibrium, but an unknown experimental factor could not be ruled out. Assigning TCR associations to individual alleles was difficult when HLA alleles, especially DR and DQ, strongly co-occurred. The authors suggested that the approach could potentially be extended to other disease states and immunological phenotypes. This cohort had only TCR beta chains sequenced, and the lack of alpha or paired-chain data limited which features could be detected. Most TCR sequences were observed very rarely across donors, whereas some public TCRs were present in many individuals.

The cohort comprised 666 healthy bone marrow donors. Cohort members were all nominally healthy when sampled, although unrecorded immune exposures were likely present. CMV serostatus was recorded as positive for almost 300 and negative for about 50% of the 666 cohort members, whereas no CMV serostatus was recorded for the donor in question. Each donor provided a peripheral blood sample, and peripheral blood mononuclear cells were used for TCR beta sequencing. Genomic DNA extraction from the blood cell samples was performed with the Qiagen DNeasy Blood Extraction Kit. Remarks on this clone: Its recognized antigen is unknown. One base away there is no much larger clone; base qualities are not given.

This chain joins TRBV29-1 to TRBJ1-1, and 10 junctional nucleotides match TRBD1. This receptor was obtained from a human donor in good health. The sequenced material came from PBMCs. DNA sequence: TGCAGCGTTGGACAGGGGGCGCACACTGAAGCTTTCTTT. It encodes CSVGQGAHTEAFF.